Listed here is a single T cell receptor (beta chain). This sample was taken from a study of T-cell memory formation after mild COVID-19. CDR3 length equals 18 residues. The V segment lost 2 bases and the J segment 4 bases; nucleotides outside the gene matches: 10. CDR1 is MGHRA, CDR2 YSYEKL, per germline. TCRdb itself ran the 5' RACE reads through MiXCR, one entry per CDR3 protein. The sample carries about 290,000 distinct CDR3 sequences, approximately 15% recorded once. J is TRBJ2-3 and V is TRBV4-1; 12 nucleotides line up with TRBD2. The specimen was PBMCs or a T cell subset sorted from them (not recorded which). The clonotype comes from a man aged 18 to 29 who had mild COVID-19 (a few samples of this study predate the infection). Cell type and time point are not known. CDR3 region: CASSQLSLAGGRADTQYF. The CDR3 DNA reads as TGCGCCAGCAGCCAACTGTCCCTAGCGGGGGGGCGAGCAGATACGCAGTATTTT.